The clone carrying this T cell receptor beta chain was counted between two and nine times. Antigen: not known. Healthy Caucasian individuals made up all the donors. TCRdb passed the 5' RACE reads through MiXCR, listing each CDR3 protein once. Counted here are about 530,000 distinct CDR3 sequences, around 20% occurring once; the ten biggest clones make up around 0.47%. These data come from a study of identical twins. The CDR3 is 15 residues long. V lost 1 base and J lost 6, with 13 bases in between. The germline gives CDR1 SEHNR, CDR2 FQNEAQ (reference sequence). Findings of the study overall: Memory repertoires lacked the insertion deficit that abundant cord blood beta clonotypes showed.

The same specimen was also included in a second study, on yellow fever vaccine responses in identical twins.

The clonotype comes from a woman aged 18 to 35 in good health. Sequencing was done on a sample of CD4+ T cells sorted from blood. The rearrangement joins TRBV7-9 to TRBJ2-1; maybe TRBD2 (6 bases). The CDR3 DNA sequence: TGTGCCAGCAGCTTAGTTGGTGGCGGGACCAATGAGCAGTTCTTC. Residues: CASSLVGGGTNEQFF. The full variable domain, completed using reference TRBV7-9 and TRBJ2-1, is DTGVSQNPRHKITKRGQNVTFRCDPISEHNRLYWYRQTLGQGPEFLTYFQNEAQLEKSRLLSDRFSAERPKGSFSTLEIQRTEQGDSAMYLCASSLVGGGTNEQFFGPGTRLTVL.